The 25 T cell receptor beta chains reported below all come from one sample, sequenced in a study of T-cell memory formation after mild COVID-19. Using its own MiXCR run on the 5' RACE reads, TCRdb lists one record per CDR3 protein. This table holds around 340,000 distinct CDR3 sequences, approximately 14% found once. Material for sequencing was PBMCs or a T cell subset sorted from them (not recorded which). These receptors all stem from a man aged 18 to 29 who had mild COVID-19 (a few samples of this study predate the infection). Cell type and time point are not known.

V is TRBV29-1 and J is TRBJ2-5; D possibly corresponds to TRBD1 (6 bases). Germline V CDR1 and CDR2: SQVTM, ANQGSEA. V was trimmed by 2 bases and J by 0 bases, leaving 16 bases between them. The length of the CDR3 is 16 residues. In DNA form, the CDR3 reads TGCAGCGTTGAATTTAGGCTGGGGGCGGACCAAGAGACCCAGTACTTC. Protein product: CSVEFRLGADQETQYF.

The V and J genes are TRBV27 and TRBJ2-1; D is perhaps TRBD1 (5 bases). From germline, CDR1 is MNHEY and CDR2 SMNVEV (reference sequence). The V end was cut by 5 bases, the J end by 6 bases, with 14 bases between. This CDR3 contains 14 residues. CDR3 in DNA: TGTGCCAGCAGTCTGTCCCGGCAGGGCAATGAGCAGTTCTTC. Amino acid sequence: CASSLSRQGNEQFF.

The chain uses TRBV7-9 and TRBJ2-2, with D uncertain. CDR1 is SEHNR and CDR2 is FQNEAQ in the germline V gene (reference sequence). This CDR3 is built from 15 residues. Trimming stripped 2 bases from V and 0 bases from J, with 7 bases between. CDR3 loop: CASSLYSPNTGELFF. CDR3 bases: TGTGCCAGCAGCTTATATAGTCCGAACACCGGGGAGCTGTTTTTT.

A few counts support this clonotype. This chain joins TRBV14 and TRBJ2-7, with D hard to call. There are 15 residues in the CDR3. Trimming cost V 0 bases and J 2 bases, with 11 bases left between them. From germline, CDR1 is SGHDN and CDR2 FVKESK. CDR3 nucleotide sequence: TGTGCCAGCAGCCAAGATCCCGGCAGCGCCTACGAGCAGTACTTC. Amino acid sequence: CASSQDPGSAYEQYF.

There are a few counts of this clonotype. This chain joins TRBV7-9 and TRBJ2-2; 9 bases fit TRBD2. J was trimmed by 4 bases and V by 4 bases; bases with no gene match: 13. This CDR3 has 18 amino acids. CDR1 and CDR2 from the germline V gene are SEHNR and FQNEAQ (reference sequence). The CDR3 coding sequence is TGTGCCAGCAGCTCGACTGCTGGAGCGGGGGGTGCCACCGGGGAGCTGTTTTTT. Its protein product is CASSSTAGAGGATGELFF.

This clonotype was recorded at least ten times. The genes are TRBV29-1 and TRBJ2-1; TRBD2 aligns across 7 bases. CDR1 and CDR2 (germline): SQVTM, ANQGSEA. Trimming cost V 2 bases and J 4 bases; bases outside gene matches: 5. This CDR3 region has 14 residues. CDR3: CSVEREVPYNEQFF. DNA of the CDR3: TGCAGCGTTGAACGGGAGGTACCTTACAATGAGCAGTTCTTC.

V usage is TRBV27 and J usage is TRBJ2-5; the match to TRBD2 covers 7 bases. This CDR3 contains 15 residues. The germline CDR1 and CDR2 sequences are MNHEY and SMNVEV (reference sequence). V shed 7 bases, J shed 5 bases, and the junction held 13 bases outside the gene matches. CDR3 amino acids: CASKTRGEAGETQYF. The CDR3 DNA reads as TGTGCCAGCAAGACACGGGGGGAGGCCGGGGAGACCCAGTACTTC.

V is TRBV2 and J is TRBJ2-7; D unresolved. The CDR3 has 14 residues. Trimming took off 1 base at V and 4 bases at J, with 11 bases between the two ends. CDR1 is SNHLY, CDR2 FYNNEI, per germline. CDR3 amino acids: CASSEDGPLYEQYF. The CDR3 coding sequence is TGTGCCAGCAGTGAAGATGGTCCCCTTTACGAGCAGTACTTC. The full variable domain, completed using reference TRBV2 and TRBJ2-7, is EPEVTQTPSHQVTQMGQEVILRCVPISNHLYFYWYRQILGQKVEFLVSFYNNEISEKSEIFDDQFSVERPDGSNFTLKIRSTKLEDSAMYFCASSEDGPLYEQYFGPGTRLTVT.

This clonotype occurred once. This chain links TRBV30 with TRBJ2-3, with 8 bases aligning to TRBD2. The length of the CDR3 is 13 residues. Per the germline V gene, CDR1 is GTSNPN and CDR2 is SVGIG (reference sequence). Trimming took 5 bases from V and 3 from J; bases not matched to a gene: 4. The CDR3 is CAWRRGATDTQYF. As DNA, the CDR3 is TGTGCCTGGCGGCGGGGGGCGACAGATACGCAGTATTTT.

The rearrangement links TRBV5-1 to TRBJ2-3, with a weak D call TRBD1 (5 bases). The CDR3 is 20 residues long. From germline, CDR1 is SGHRS and CDR2 YFSETQ. Trimming pared 0 bases from V and 7 bases from J, leaving 30 bases between. CDR3 sequence (DNA): TGCGCCAGCAGCTTGGAAGGGGCCGGTTCCGGCACCATCCTACTTCATACGCAGTATTTT. Protein sequence: CASSLEGAGSGTILLHTQYF.

The chain is built from TRBV6-5 and TRBJ2-1; 9 positions agree with TRBD1. Unmatched junction bases numbered 3, after V lost 6 bases and J lost 0 bases. This CDR3 contains 15 residues. The germline V gene encodes CDR1 MNHEY and CDR2 SVGAGI. The CDR3 DNA is TGTGCCAGCAGGCCGGGACAGGGCTCCTACAATGAGCAGTTCTTC. It codes for CASRPGQGSYNEQFF.

This chain links TRBV5-1 with TRBJ2-3; a possible D gene is TRBD2 (6 bases). Trimming left V 0 bases short and J 6 bases short, with 17 bases between. This CDR3 comprises 16 residues. Looked up from germline, CDR1 is SGHRS and CDR2 is YFSETQ. The CDR3 DNA reads as TGCGCCAGCAGCTTGGCGGGGGTCAAGCTGACGGATACGCAGTATTTT. Its protein is CASSLAGVKLTDTQYF.

This chain links TRBV10-3 with TRBJ2-5; D call uncertain. The V and J ends lost 4 bases and 2 bases respectively, with 5 bases between them. Germline V gives CDR1 ENHRY, CDR2 SYGVKD. The CDR3 sequence is 12 residues long. The CDR3 loop is CAISGQQETQYF. CDR3 DNA sequence: TGTGCCATCAGTGGCCAGCAAGAGACCCAGTACTTC.

The table lists this clonotype with many counts. The V and J genes are TRBV5-1 and TRBJ2-2; D is unclear. The CDR3 has 12 residues. Trimming left V 3 bases short and J 7 bases short, with 7 bases between. Germline V lookup: CDR1 SGHRS, CDR2 YFSETQ. The CDR3: CASSWSIGELFF. In DNA form, the CDR3 reads TGCGCCAGCAGCTGGAGTATCGGGGAGCTGTTTTTT.

This clonotype appeared a few times. A junction boundary mismatches the germline segment, possibly from a read error. J is TRBJ2-3 and V is TRBV7-7; 8 bases are a match to TRBD1. Per the germline V gene, CDR1 is SSHAT and CDR2 is FNYEAQ (reference sequence). The CDR3 has 15 residues. DNA of the CDR3: TGTGCTAGCAGCTTAACACGGGACAGGTCAGATACGCAGTATTTT. It codes for CASSLTRDRSDTQYF.

This clonotype was counted only a few times. This chain connects TRBV7-9 to TRBJ1-2; 8 bases are shared with TRBD1. Germline-derived CDR1 and CDR2 are SEHNR and FQNEAQ (reference sequence). The CDR3 is made up of 14 amino acids. J lost 5 bases, V lost 5 bases, and 7 bases had no gene match. DNA for the CDR3: TGTGCCAGCAGCACCGGACAGGGTCATTATGGCTACACCTTC. Translated, it gives CASSTGQGHYGYTF.

This clonotype occurred a few times. The V gene is TRBV3-1, the J gene TRBJ2-2; 9 bases agree with TRBD2. The CDR3 loop spans 14 amino acids. Germline V gene lookup returns CDR1 LGHDT and CDR2 YNNKEL (reference sequence). V gave up 3 bases and J gave up 4 bases; unmatched junction bases: 0. CDR3 in DNA: TGTGCCAGCAGCCAGCGGGGGGGCACCGGGGAGCTGTTTTTT. Its protein product is CASSQRGGTGELFF.

There are a few counts of this clonotype. J is TRBJ1-6 and V is TRBV27; no clear D. Germline CDR1 is MNHEY and CDR2 is SMNVEV (reference sequence). V was clipped by 3 bases and J by 1 base, with 4 bases between them. The CDR3 consists of 14 residues. CDR3 in DNA: TGTGCCAGCAGTTTTCAGTCCTATAATTCACCCCTCCACTTT. Amino acids: CASSFQSYNSPLHF.

This chain joins TRBV29-1 and TRBJ1-1; a possible D gene is TRBD1 (5 bases). Trimming shortened V by 3 bases and J by 8 bases, and 16 bases separated the two germline ends. The CDR3 sequence is 13 residues long. Germline assignment: CDR1 SQVTM and CDR2 ANQGSEA. As DNA, the CDR3 is TGCAGCGTTGATAAGGGGACGCACGCCGAAGCTTTCTTT. Translated: CSVDKGTHAEAFF.

The chain uses TRBV6-5 and TRBJ2-7; D gene unclear. The V end was cut by 8 bases, the J end by 2 bases, with 22 bases between. CDR1 and CDR2 from the germline V gene are MNHEY and SVGAGI. The CDR3 runs to 16 residues. CDR3 sequence reads: CASLPPTNRAAYEQYV. DNA for the CDR3: TGTGCCAGCCTGCCTCCGACGAACCGGGCGGCCTACGAGCAGTACGTC.

The V call is TRBV2, the J call TRBJ2-3; D remains ambiguous. CDR1 and CDR2 (germline): SNHLY, FYNNEI. V lost 8 bases to trimming and J lost 2 bases, with 5 bases between them. There are 11 residues in the CDR3. In nucleotides, the CDR3 is TGTGCCAGCTTAACCACAGATACGCAGTATTTT. The encoded protein is CASLTTDTQYF.

This sequence joins TRBV27 and TRBJ2-5; D remains unclear. The V and J ends lost 1 base and 1 base respectively, with 7 bases between them. The CDR3 is 14 residues long. Germline CDR1 is MNHEY and CDR2 is SMNVEV (reference sequence). The CDR3 DNA sequence: TGTGCCAGCAGTTTATGGGTCGGCCAAGAGACCCAGTACTTC. This sequence encodes CASSLWVGQETQYF.

This clonotype has a single count. The CDR3: CSVEGQGLYTGELFF. CDR3 nucleotides: TGCAGCGTTGAGGGACAGGGGCTATACACCGGGGAGCTGTTTTTT. V is TRBV29-1 and J is TRBJ2-2, with TRBD1 matching 10 bases. The CDR3 is made up of 15 amino acids. V shed 3 bases, J shed 3 bases, and the junction held 4 bases outside the gene matches. Germline CDR1 and CDR2: SQVTM and ANQGSEA.

This clonotype was counted between two and nine times. The chain uses TRBV2 and TRBJ2-1; D unclear. This CDR3 is built from 11 residues. CDR1 is SNHLY and CDR2 is FYNNEI in the germline V gene. V lost 8 bases and J 7 bases, leaving 9 bases between the germline ends. The CDR3 sequence: CASVAVNEQFF. The CDR3 DNA reads TGTGCCAGCGTTGCTGTGAATGAGCAGTTCTTC.

This clonotype turned up a few times. V and J are TRBV5-5 and TRBJ2-1; 7 bases are shared with TRBD1. The CDR3 runs 12 residues. Germline CDR1 and CDR2: SGHKS and YYEKEE (reference sequence). Unmatched junction bases numbered 7, after V lost 0 bases and J lost 16 bases. CDR3 in amino acids: CASSLAQTGPFF. CDR3 nucleotides: TGTGCCAGCAGCTTGGCCCAGACAGGGCCATTCTTC. Supplemented by reference TRBV5-5 and TRBJ2-1, the full variable domain reads DAGVTQSPTHLIKTRGQQVTLRCSPISGHKSVSWYQQVLGQGPQFIFQYYEKEERGRGNFPDRFSARQFPNYSSELNVNALLLGDSALYLCASSLAQTGPFFGPGTRLTVL.